Sequencing of this T cell receptor beta chain was carried out in a study of T cells after yellow fever vaccination. TCRdb itself ran the 5' RACE reads through MiXCR, one entry per CDR3 protein. The repertoire has roughly 190,000 distinct CDR3 sequences, about 10% of them found once; the top ten carry 36%. CDR3 length equals 16 residues. Trimming left V 1 base short and J 7 bases short, with 16 bases between. In germline, CDR1 is LGHNA, CDR2 YSLEER. This TCR was sampled from a man younger than 35 who received the YFV17D yellow fever vaccine. The chain uses TRBV4-3 and TRBJ1-4; D is uncertain. Sequenced material: CD8+ T cells sorted from PBMCs, taken 15 days after the yellow fever booster vaccination. Here the CDR3 DNA reads TGCGCCAGCAGCCAAGTAGTGAGGCAAGAACGTGAAAAACTGTTTTTT. Residues: CASSQVVRQEREKLFF.